The T cell receptor beta chain under discussion was sequenced for a study of blood T cell repertoires in COVID-19. Original processing notes: Nucleated cell number was recorded as an estimate derived from reference gene primer amplification. Repertoires were generated with immunoSEQ multiplex PCR, while TCRdb's copy carries only in-frame clones and drops some. V and J calls plus clone size are reproduced from that table; the DNA served to infer D and trimming. The data contain over 120,000 clones, 75% to 85% of them singletons. This TCR derives from a woman aged 70-85 years with COVID-19, enrolled during active disease. Sequenced sample: peripheral blood.

CDR3 residues: CASSQERGEAFF. In DNA form, the CDR3 reads TGTGCCAGCAGCCAAGAAAGGGGTGAAGCTTTCTTT. The genes are TRBV4-2 and TRBJ1-1, with TRBD1 as a possible D gene (5 bases). V lost 0 bases and J lost 7, with 6 bases in between. The CDR3 sequence is 12 residues long. Germline loops: CDR1 LGHNA, CDR2 YNFKEQ.